These 20 T cell receptor beta chains originate from one sample sequenced in a study of CD8+CD57+ T cells in acquired aplastic anemia. The use of genomic DNA as template underpinned the TCR beta VDJ and CDR3 profiling. TCRdb re-called the reads through MiXCR, storing one row per CDR3 protein. This sample yields approximately 40,000 distinct CDR3 sequences, of which approximately 63% are seen a single time; 59% belongs to the top ten. Whoever was chosen for sequencing had shown CD8+CD57+ cell expansion by flow cytometry. What was sequenced was sorted CD4+, CD8+, or CD8+CD57+ T cells (not recorded which) from PBMCs. The receptors here all came from a human donor with aplastic anemia.

J is TRBJ2-5 and V is TRBV15; the match to TRBD2 covers 9 bases. The length of the CDR3 is 16 residues. With V trimmed by 5 bases and J by 0 bases, 7 bases remained unmatched. Germline V gene sequence: CDR1 LNHNV, CDR2 YYDKDF (reference sequence). The CDR3 reads CATSLASGGYQETQYF. The DNA for the CDR3 is TGTGCCACCAGCTTGGCCAGCGGGGGGTACCAAGAGACCCAGTACTTC. Full variable domain (rest looked up from reference TRBV15 and TRBJ2-5): DAMVIQNPRYQVTQFGKPVTLSCSQTLNHNVMYWYQQKSSQAPKLLFHYYDKDFNNEADTPDNFQSRRPNTSFCFLDIRSPGLGDTAMYLCATSLASGGYQETQYFGPGTRLLVL.

As to this clonotype: A read error may be the cause here, since a much bigger clone is one base away. The CDR3 DNA is TGTGCCAGCAGTTTAGGGTTTCATAGCAATCAGCCCCAGCATTTT. Translating it yields CASSLGFHSNQPQHF. The chain combines TRBV12-3 or TRBV12-4 with TRBJ1-5; no clear D gene. Trimming left V 1 base short and J 0 bases short, with 7 bases between. The CDR3 runs to 15 residues.

This clonotype was observed at least ten times. The V call is TRBV2, the J call TRBJ2-2; D unclear. The ends were cut back, 4 bases at V and 1 base at J, with 10 bases in the middle. Germline lookup yields CDR1 SNHLY and CDR2 FYNNEI. The CDR3 has 15 amino acids. CDR3 DNA sequence: TGTGCCAGCAGTGGCAACCGAATGAACACCGGGGAGCTGTTTTTT. This codes for CASSGNRMNTGELFF.

The chain links TRBV19 to TRBJ2-7; possibly TRBD2 for D (6 bases). Germline CDR1 reads LNHDA; CDR2 reads SQIVND (reference sequence). Trimming took 5 bases from V and 2 from J, leaving 16 bases between them. The length of the CDR3 is 15 residues. The CDR3 region is CASSERAGLAYEQYF. As DNA, the CDR3 is TGTGCCAGTAGTGAGCGGGCAGGCCTTGCCTACGAGCAGTACTTC. Using reference TRBV19 and TRBJ2-7 for the parts outside the CDR3, the full variable domain is DGGITQSPKYLFRKEGQNVTLSCEQNLNHDAMYWYRQDPGQGLRLIYYSQIVNDFQKGDIAEGYSVSREKKESFPLTVTSAQKNPTAFYLCASSERAGLAYEQYFGPGTRLTVT.

With regard to this clonotype: At one end, the junction sequence differs from germline, possibly due to a read error. The chain joins TRBV2 to TRBJ1-6; 7 bases align to TRBD1. The CDR3 loop spans 15 amino acids. CDR1 and CDR2 (germline): SNHLY, FYNNEI. The CDR3 sequence: CASRGTAVHGSPLHF. CDR3 sequence (DNA): TGCGCCAGCAGGGGGACAGCGGTTCATGGTTCACCCCTCCACTTT.

The chain joins TRBV7-3 to TRBJ1-2, with D unresolved. The length of the CDR3 is 13 residues. Germline loops: CDR1 SGHTA, CDR2 FQGTGA. Trimming left V 8 bases short and J 7 bases short, with 17 bases between. DNA for the CDR3: TGTGCCAGCGGAGTTTTGGGGAGGAGTGGCTACACCTTC. Its translation is CASGVLGRSGYTF.

The chain couples TRBV5-8 to TRBJ1-6, with 7 positions matching TRBD1. The V and J ends lost 4 bases and 7 bases, in that order; junction bases with no gene match: 8. In germline, CDR1 is SGHTS, CDR2 YDEGEE. The CDR3 loop spans 15 amino acids. CDR3 residues: CASSGSTGPNSPLHF. CDR3 DNA: TGTGCCAGCAGCGGGTCGACAGGGCCCAATTCACCCCTCCACTTT.

This chain uses TRBV6-5 with TRBJ2-7, with TRBD1 matching over 7 bases. CDR1 and CDR2 (germline): MNHEY, SVGAGI. CDR3 length equals 13 residues. The V segment lost 4 bases and the J segment 9 bases; nucleotides outside the gene matches: 9. The CDR3 protein is CASSFDRVSGQYF. The CDR3 bases are TGTGCCAGCAGTTTTGACAGGGTATCCGGGCAGTACTTC.

In this sample, this clonotype turned up many times. This chain connects TRBV19 to TRBJ1-1; tentatively, D is TRBD1 (5 bases). Between the trimmed V and J ends, which lost 5 bases and 0 bases, there was a span of 10 bases. Germline CDR1 and CDR2: LNHDA and SQIVND (reference sequence). The CDR3 sequence is 14 residues long. The CDR3 protein is CASSPTVMNTEAFF. The CDR3 DNA sequence: TGTGCCAGTAGTCCGACAGTTATGAACACTGAAGCTTTCTTT.

J is TRBJ2-5 and V is TRBV9; D is perhaps TRBD2 (6 bases). The CDR3 contains 14 residues. V was cut by 0 bases and J by 5 bases, with 11 bases left in between. Germline assignment: CDR1 SGDLS and CDR2 YYNGEE. The CDR3: CASSVAGESETQYF. Written as DNA, the CDR3 is TGTGCCAGCAGCGTAGCGGGGGAATCGGAGACCCAGTACTTC.

The chain joins TRBV5-8 to TRBJ2-7; the match to TRBD1 covers 10 bases. In germline, CDR1 is SGHTS, CDR2 YDEGEE. The CDR3 length is 15 residues. V lost 4 bases, J lost 6 bases, and 10 bases stayed unmatched. In DNA, the CDR3 is TGTGCCAGCAGCCTGTCGAGAGGACAGGGGGTCGAGCAGTACTTC. It specifies CASSLSRGQGVEQYF.

This clonotype was detected many times. The chain recombines TRBV2 with TRBJ1-2; TRBD1 matches at 7 bases. Unmatched junction bases numbered 9, after V lost 0 bases and J lost 2 bases. Germline V gene data show CDR1 as SNHLY and CDR2 as FYNNEI. The CDR3 is 17 amino acids. The CDR3 nucleotides are TGTGCCAGCAGTGAAGCGGCCCCCGACAGGGTCAACTATGGCTACACCTTC. Its translation is CASSEAAPDRVNYGYTF.

In its sample, this clonotype was seen once. In nucleotides, the CDR3 is TGTGCCAGCAGCCCGGGTCGGCACATCAATGAAAAACTGTTTTTT. It yields the protein CASSPGRHINEKLFF. V and J are TRBV25-1 and TRBJ1-4; D ambiguous. Germline CDR1 MGHDK, CDR2 SYGVNS. This CDR3 region has 15 residues. With 6 bases removed from V and 5 bases from J, the gap between germline ends came to 16 bases.

At least ten counts were recorded for this clonotype. A junction boundary mismatches the germline segment, possibly from a read error. This sequence joins TRBV20-1 and TRBJ1-2, with D unclear. From germline, CDR1 is DFQATT and CDR2 SNEGSKA (reference sequence). The CDR3 is made up of 8 amino acids. CDR3 bases: TGCAGTGCAGGGTTGGGCCTCTTC. This sequence encodes CSAGLGLF.

This clonotype came up once. The chain joins TRBV19 to TRBJ1-1; D is undetermined. Germline V lookup: CDR1 LNHDA, CDR2 SQIVND (reference sequence). The CDR3 has 15 amino acids. V lost 9 bases to trimming and J lost 1 base, with 18 bases between them. CDR3 residues: CASRRSQERNTEAFF. As DNA, the CDR3 is TGTGCCAGCCGCCGGAGCCAGGAGCGGAACACTGAAGCTTTCTTT.

This clonotype was counted only a few times. The genes are TRBV15 and TRBJ2-7; unclear D gene. V lost 0 bases and J lost 5, with 14 bases in between. Per the germline V gene, CDR1 is LNHNV and CDR2 is YYDKDF (reference sequence). The CDR3 is 15 residues long. Here the CDR3 DNA reads TGTGCCACCAGCAGAGATGCCGAAATTCAGGACGAGCAGTACTTC. Amino acids: CATSRDAEIQDEQYF.

The chain is built from TRBV19 and TRBJ2-7; TRBD1 agrees at 8 bases. The length of the CDR3 is 15 residues. V shed 9 bases, J shed 2 bases, and the junction held 12 bases outside the gene matches. Germline V gene sequence: CDR1 LNHDA, CDR2 SQIVND (reference sequence). Here the CDR3 reads CASSFRTGSPYEQYF. DNA for the CDR3: TGTGCCAGCAGTTTTCGGACAGGGAGCCCCTACGAGCAGTACTTC.

The CDR3, as DNA: TGTGCCAGCAGTATTTTTAATTCACCCCTCCACTTT. Its protein product is CASSIFNSPLHF. The chain is built from TRBV2 and TRBJ1-6; D not resolved. The CDR3 loop spans 12 amino acids. Germline CDR1 SNHLY, CDR2 FYNNEI. V lost 5 bases to trimming and J lost 6 bases, with 5 bases between them.

This clonotype was recorded at least ten times. V usage is TRBV7-9 and J usage is TRBJ2-1, with 10 bases matching TRBD1. This CDR3 region has 14 residues. Trimming at V came to 5 bases and at J to 8 bases, leaving 6 bases not matched to a gene. CDR1 SEHNR and CDR2 FQNEAQ come from the germline V gene (reference sequence). As DNA, the CDR3 is TGTGCCAGCAGCATGACAGGGGGCGCGGATGAGCAGTTCTTC. Translation: CASSMTGGADEQFF.

The chain couples TRBV28 to TRBJ1-5; unclear D gene. Trimming stripped 4 bases from V and 0 bases from J, with 13 bases between. This CDR3 has 16 residues. Germline lookup yields CDR1 MDHEN and CDR2 SYDVKM. The CDR3 loop reads CASSSPWADSNQPQHF. The CDR3 region has the DNA TGTGCCAGCAGTTCACCGTGGGCAGATAGCAATCAGCCCCAGCATTTT.